The 26 T cell receptor beta chains given below trace back to one sample, sequenced in a study of blood T cell repertoires in COVID-19. The repertoire was sequenced with immunoSEQ multiplex PCR; TCRdb's copy has only in-frame clones and lacks some. The top ten hold under 3% of the sample, which has around 350,000 clones, about 88% seen once. The source material was peripheral blood. All receptors derive from a human donor in a cohort sampled during active COVID-19.

The CDR3 DNA reads as TGTGCCAGCAGGATCCGGGACAGCTTACAAGAGACCCAGTACTTC. Its translation: CASRIRDSLQETQYF. The V gene is TRBV6-5, the J gene TRBJ2-5; TRBD1 matches 7 bases. Germline V gene sequence: CDR1 MNHEY, CDR2 SVGAGI. J lost 2 bases, V lost 6 bases, and 9 bases had no gene match. The CDR3 runs to 15 residues.

In nucleotides, the CDR3 is TGTGCCAGCAGCCTCTACAGGGAAGCCCACGAGCAGTACTTC. It encodes CASSLYREAHEQYF. V usage is TRBV14 and J usage is TRBJ2-7; perhaps TRBD1 as D (6 bases). Trimming pared 4 bases from V and 5 bases from J, leaving 15 bases between. Germline V gene data show CDR1 as SGHDN and CDR2 as FVKESK. This CDR3 comprises 14 residues.

This chain uses TRBV7-9 with TRBJ1-1; D is unresolved. V was shortened by 5 bases and J by 3 bases, with 4 bases between the two germline ends. Germline V gene data show CDR1 as SEHNR and CDR2 as FQNEAQ (reference sequence). The CDR3 loop spans 11 amino acids. The CDR3 loop is CASSSDTEAFF. The DNA for the CDR3 is TGTGCCAGCAGCAGCGACACTGAAGCTTTCTTT.

The chain carries TRBV29-1 and TRBJ1-3, with a possible D match to TRBD1 (6 bases). This CDR3 has 14 residues. Germline values: CDR1 SQVTM, CDR2 ANQGSEA. Trimming shortened V by 5 bases and J by 2 bases, and 13 bases separated the two germline ends. The CDR3, as DNA: TGCAGCGTTTTAACAGGGAGAACTGGAAACACCATATATTTT. It encodes CSVLTGRTGNTIYF.

The chain recombines TRBV19 with TRBJ2-7; 11 bases are shared with TRBD2. The CDR3 consists of 14 residues. Germline V CDR1 and CDR2: LNHDA, SQIVND (reference sequence). Losses at the gene ends were 3 bases for V and 6 bases for J; bases not matched to a gene: 4. This CDR3 is CASSMGLAGGEQYF. DNA of the CDR3: TGTGCCAGTAGTATGGGTCTAGCGGGGGGCGAGCAGTACTTC.

This chain links TRBV9 with TRBJ2-1; maybe TRBD2 (6 bases). The CDR3 has 15 amino acids. CDR1 is SGDLS, CDR2 YYNGEE, per germline. V was clipped by 0 bases and J by 2 bases, with 9 bases between them. The CDR3 DNA reads TGTGCCAGCAGCGTAGGGGAGGCGCCCTACAATGAGCAGTTCTTC. This translates into CASSVGEAPYNEQFF.

The genes are TRBV2 and TRBJ1-1, with 9 bases fitting TRBD1. The CDR3 runs to 14 residues. Unmatched junction bases numbered 3, after V lost 7 bases and J lost 0 bases. Germline assignment: CDR1 SNHLY and CDR2 FYNNEI. The CDR3 reads CASKQGAMNTEAFF. The CDR3, as DNA: TGTGCCAGCAAACAGGGGGCGATGAACACTGAAGCTTTCTTT.

The table lists this clone with a few counts. The rearrangement uses TRBV7-3 and TRBJ1-1; TRBD1 matches at 8 bases. Germline loops: CDR1 SGHTA, CDR2 FQGTGA. J lost 4 bases, V lost 4 bases, and 14 bases had no gene match. The CDR3 is made up of 17 amino acids. This chain's CDR3 is CASSSSRTGYESTEAFF. The CDR3 DNA is TGTGCCAGCAGCTCCAGCCGGACAGGGTACGAGAGCACTGAAGCTTTCTTT.

This clone was detected only a few times. The chain employs TRBV14 and TRBJ2-7; the D gene is possibly TRBD2 (6 bases). The CDR3 length is 16 residues. V lost 0 bases, J lost 5 bases, and 17 bases lay in between. In germline, CDR1 is SGHDN, CDR2 FVKESK. In nucleotides, the CDR3 is TGTGCCAGCAGCCAAGAAGCGGAGGGAACTTCGAACGAGCAGTACTTC. It codes for CASSQEAEGTSNEQYF.

The rearrangement links TRBV10-3 to TRBJ1-2; D is possibly TRBD1 (5 bases). Looked up from germline, CDR1 is ENHRY and CDR2 is SYGVKD. This CDR3 spans 15 amino acids. V was pared by 2 bases and J by 8 bases, with 18 bases between. The CDR3 protein is CAISEGAASRPGYTF. The CDR3 DNA follows: TGTGCCATCAGTGAGGGGGCAGCTTCGCGCCCGGGCTACACCTTC.

The genes are TRBV5-6 and TRBJ2-5; D call uncertain. CDR3 length equals 12 residues. The germline gives CDR1 SGHDT, CDR2 YYEEEE. Between the trimmed V and J ends, which lost 0 bases and 5 bases, there was a span of 5 bases. The chain's CDR3 is CASSLAPETQYF. CDR3 nucleotides: TGTGCCAGCAGCTTGGCTCCTGAGACCCAGTACTTC. The variable domain in full, with the rest retrieved from reference TRBV5-6 and TRBJ2-5, is DAGVTQSPTHLIKTRGQQVTLRCSPKSGHDTVSWYQQALGQGPQFIFQYYEEEERQRGNFPDRFSGHQFPNYSSELNVNALLLGDSALYLCASSLAPETQYFGPGTRLLVL.

The chain joins TRBV5-1 to TRBJ1-4; 10 bases line up with TRBD1. V gave up 0 bases and J gave up 6 bases; unmatched junction bases: 5. CDR3 length: 16 residues. Looked up from germline, CDR1 is SGHRS and CDR2 is YFSETQ. The CDR3 nucleotides read TGCGCCAGCAGCTTGGGGTCCGGGACAGGGGATGAAAAACTGTTTTTT. Its protein is CASSLGSGTGDEKLFF.

The chain uses TRBV30 and TRBJ2-3, with D possibly matching TRBD2 (5 bases). CDR1 and CDR2 from the germline V gene are GTSNPN and SVGIG (reference sequence). The CDR3 length is 15 residues. Trimming removed 2 bases from V and 2 bases from J, with 14 bases in between. Written as DNA, the CDR3 is TGTGCCTGGAGTTTAGGGCTAGCTGCCACAGATACGCAGTATTTT. Translation: CAWSLGLAATDTQYF.

The V call is TRBV2, the J call TRBJ2-4, with 9 bases fitting TRBD2. CDR3 length equals 15 residues. Looked up from germline, CDR1 is SNHLY and CDR2 is FYNNEI. V lost 3 bases and J lost 6; bases outside the gene matches: 6. DNA for the CDR3: TGTGCCAGCAGTGATCTGCGGGGGGGCGGAAACATTCAGTACTTC. Protein: CASSDLRGGGNIQYF.

This rearrangement joins TRBV6-5 to TRBJ2-2; TRBD2 matches 7 bases. The junction had 7 bases not matched to a gene; V was cut back by 7 bases and J by 5 bases. Germline V gene sequence: CDR1 MNHEY, CDR2 SVGAGI. The CDR3 is 14 amino acids. CDR3 region: CASMRGGRTGELFF. In nucleotides, the CDR3 is TGTGCCAGCATGAGGGGAGGGCGGACCGGGGAGCTGTTTTTT.

The chain links TRBV11-2 to TRBJ1-1; D is undetermined. Germline assignment: CDR1 SGHAT and CDR2 FQNNGV. V was clipped by 3 bases and J by 2 bases, with 10 bases between them. This CDR3 contains 14 residues. The CDR3 nucleotides read TGTGCCAGCAGCTTTGGTGGGCTCAACACTGAAGCTTTCTTT. It yields the protein CASSFGGLNTEAFF.

The chain combines TRBV7-3 with TRBJ2-3; 7 bases fit TRBD2. V was clipped by 5 bases and J by 3 bases; unmatched bases: 5. Germline V gene lookup returns CDR1 SGHTA and CDR2 FQGTGA. This CDR3 spans 14 amino acids. CDR3 sequence reads: CASSLRTSTDTQYF. The CDR3 nucleotides read TGTGCCAGCAGCCTCCGGACTAGTACAGATACGCAGTATTTT.

The J gene is TRBJ1-3, the V gene TRBV6-5; D gene unclear. Germline-derived CDR1 and CDR2 are MNHEY and SVGAGI. The CDR3 length is 15 residues. The ends were cut back, 0 bases at V and 4 bases at J, with 10 bases in the middle. The CDR3 nucleotides read TGTGCCAGCAGTTACTCGGGCCCAGTAGGAAACACCATATATTTT. Its translation: CASSYSGPVGNTIYF.

The rearrangement joins TRBV18 to TRBJ2-7; possible D gene TRBD2, 5 bases. CDR3 length: 14 residues. V lost 6 bases and J lost 3, with 15 bases in between. Germline lookup yields CDR1 KGHSH and CDR2 LQKENI. CDR3 nucleotides: TGTGCCAGCTCCCCCATCCCCGGGAACTACGAGCAGTACTTC. It is translated as CASSPIPGNYEQYF.

This chain uses TRBV21-1 with TRBJ2-3; TRBD2, as called in the table, went unchecked against the DNA. TRBV21-1 has pseudogene status. This CDR3 is built from 14 residues. The CDR3, as DNA: TGTGCCAGCAGCAACGAGGAAGGCACAGATACGCAGTATTTT. As protein: CASSNEEGTDTQYF.

The chain links TRBV7-3 to TRBJ2-1, with TRBD2 matching 10 bases. The germline CDR1 and CDR2 sequences are SGHTA and FQGTGA. V was clipped by 2 bases and J by 7 bases; unmatched bases: 5. This CDR3 is built from 15 residues. CDR3 in DNA: TGTGCCAGCAGCTTAGTCCTAGCGGGAGCAAATGAGCAGTTCTTC. Its translation: CASSLVLAGANEQFF. Full variable domain (remainder filled in from reference TRBV7-3 and TRBJ2-1): GAGVSQTPSNKVTEKGKYVELRCDPISGHTALYWYRQSLGQGPEFLIYFQGTGAADDSGLPNDRFFAVRPEGSVSTLKIQRTERGDSAVYLCASSLVLAGANEQFFGPGTRLTVL.

CDR3 sequence: CASVPGTLTYEQYF. DNA for the CDR3: TGTGCCAGCGTACCGGGGACATTAACCTACGAGCAGTACTTC. This chain uses TRBV2 with TRBJ2-7; a possible D gene is TRBD1 (6 bases). The CDR3 sequence is 14 residues long. CDR1 is SNHLY, CDR2 FYNNEI, per germline. V was cut by 8 bases and J by 2 bases, with 16 bases left in between.

This chain connects TRBV11-3 to TRBJ2-7; TRBD2 matches at 10 bases. Germline CDR1 and CDR2: SGHNT and YENEEA. V lost 5 bases and J lost 3; bases outside the gene matches: 7. CDR3 size: 15 residues. The chain's CDR3 is CASSLAGTSDYEQYF. For the CDR3, the DNA is TGTGCCAGCAGCCTTGCCGGGACTAGCGACTACGAGCAGTACTTC.

The chain has TRBV3-1 (or the pseudogene TRBV3-2) and TRBJ1-1; D is undetermined. Germline lookup yields CDR1 LGHDT and CDR2 YNNKEL (reference sequence). V was trimmed by 1 base and J by 2 bases, leaving 8 bases between them. The CDR3 covers 14 residues. The DNA of the CDR3 is TGTGCCAGCAGCCAAGGCTGGGCCAACACTGAAGCTTTCTTT. Translating gives CASSQGWANTEAFF.

This clone was detected a few times. The rearrangement joins TRBV18 to TRBJ2-7; TRBD2 aligns across 12 bases. CDR1 is KGHSH and CDR2 is LQKENI in the germline V gene. Trimming at V came to 8 bases and at J to 5 bases, leaving 7 bases not matched to a gene. The CDR3 runs to 14 residues. CDR3 bases: TGTGCCAGCGCGTCGACTAGCGGGGGAAACGAGCAGTACTTC. Residues: CASASTSGGNEQYF.

This clone was seen a handful of times. The CDR3 sequence is CASSLYPGQATEAFF. Written as DNA, the CDR3 is TGTGCCAGCAGTTTATATCCAGGGCAGGCCACTGAAGCTTTCTTT. The V call is TRBV27, the J call TRBJ1-1, with a possible D match to TRBD1 (5 bases). The CDR3 loop spans 15 amino acids. V was pared by 1 base and J by 4 bases, with 13 bases between. CDR1 MNHEY and CDR2 SMNVEV come from the germline V gene (reference sequence).